The 10 T cell receptor beta chains below come from one sample, sequenced in a study of prognosis after radiotherapy for stage I lung cancer (dated by TCRdb to the early 2020s). Sequencer: Illumina HiSeq 3000. Two rounds of multiplex PCR on genomic DNA were used to amplify the TCR beta CDR3 region. In the first round of PCR, primers specific to each TRBV and TRBJ gene were used, and the primer sequences are filed in Chinese patent CN105087789A. TCRdb reprocessing: public reads trimmed at Q25 with fastp, clones called with MiXCR, in-frame beta chains kept. A single entry per CDR3 protein holds the most common genes and DNA from its merged rows. This sample holds about 22,000 distinct CDR3 sequences; roughly 40% were observed only once. The top ten clonotypes cover roughly three fifths of the sample. The sequencing used PBMCs, collected before or after stereotactic body radiation therapy (not recorded which). The receptors derive from a donor over 45 with non-small cell lung cancer.

Regarding this clonotype: This sequence is one base from a far larger clone and is likely a read error. This chain connects TRBV3-1 to TRBJ2-1; possibly TRBD1 for D (6 bases). This CDR3 region has 12 residues. CDR1 and CDR2 from the germline V gene are LGHDT and YNNKEL (reference sequence). Trimming left V 4 bases short and J 10 bases short, with 11 bases between. CDR3 region: CASSPTGYEQFF. The DNA for the CDR3 is TGTGCCAGCAGCCCGACAGGTTACGAGCAGTTCTTC.

The rearrangement links TRBV6-1 to TRBJ1-2; 10 bases agree with TRBD1. The CDR3 loop spans 13 amino acids. J lost 10 bases, V lost 6 bases, and 8 bases had no gene match. Germline CDR1 is MNHNS and CDR2 is SASEGT. CDR3 sequence: CASSRTGGHVYTF. CDR3 nucleotides: TGTGCCAGCAGCCGGACAGGGGGGCATGTCTACACCTTC.

This clonotype was detected many times. The V and J genes are TRBV27 and TRBJ2-1, with 9 bases lining up with TRBD2. There are 13 residues in the CDR3. The V and J ends lost 6 bases and 5 bases, in that order; junction bases with no gene match: 2. From germline, CDR1 is MNHEY and CDR2 SMNVEV (reference sequence). The DNA for the CDR3 is TGTGCCAGCAGGGCTAGCGGGGACAATGAGCAGTTCTTC. Encoded protein: CASRASGDNEQFF.

The chain is built from TRBV30 and TRBJ1-6; D is undetermined. Germline V gene lookup returns CDR1 GTSNPN and CDR2 SVGIG (reference sequence). Trimming left V 4 bases short and J 1 base short, with 11 bases between. CDR3 length: 15 amino acids. The CDR3: CAWTLSGSYNSPLHF. CDR3 bases: TGTGCCTGGACCCTAAGTGGATCCTATAATTCACCCCTCCACTTT.

The table lists this clonotype with many counts. CDR3 residues: CASSLEAGGGGEQYF. The CDR3 DNA reads TGCGCCAGCAGCTTGGAAGCAGGGGGGGGTGGCGAGCAGTACTTC. V and J are TRBV5-1 and TRBJ2-7; D tentatively reads TRBD1 or TRBD2 (7 bases each). V was trimmed by 0 bases and J by 6 bases, leaving 16 bases between them. The CDR3 sequence is 15 residues long. Germline V gene data show CDR1 as SGHRS and CDR2 as YFSETQ.

This clonotype was seen many times. The rearrangement links TRBV5-1 to TRBJ2-3; TRBD2 agrees at 12 bases. V gave up 0 bases and J gave up 7 bases; unmatched junction bases: 6. The CDR3 extends over 16 amino acids. CDR1 and CDR2 (germline): SGHRS, YFSETQ. The CDR3 is CASSLVLAGGPNTQYF. The CDR3, as DNA: TGCGCCAGCAGCTTGGTGCTAGCGGGAGGGCCTAATACGCAGTATTTT.

V is TRBV5-1 and J is TRBJ2-7, with TRBD2 identical over 9 bases. The trim removed 0 bases at V and 1 base at J, leaving 11 bases unmatched. The CDR3 extends over 18 amino acids. Germline CDR1 and CDR2: SGHRS and YFSETQ. CDR3 in DNA: TGCGCCAGCAGCTTGGCGGAACTCGGGCTAGCGGGGTCCTACGAGCAGTACTTC. It codes for CASSLAELGLAGSYEQYF.

The chain couples TRBV30 to TRBJ2-2, with 9 bases fitting TRBD1. J lost 5 bases, V lost 3 bases, and 7 bases had no gene match. The CDR3 consists of 15 residues. Per the germline V gene, CDR1 is GTSNPN and CDR2 is SVGIG (reference sequence). The CDR3 DNA reads TGTGCCTGGAGCGGGACAGGGAGGAAAACCGGGGAGCTGTTTTTT. It encodes CAWSGTGRKTGELFF.

Of note for this clonotype: A much larger clone lies one base from this, so it may be a read error. V usage is TRBV4-1 and J usage is TRBJ2-1, with a possible D match to TRBD2 (5 bases). There are 15 residues in the CDR3. Trimming removed 4 bases from V and 7 bases from J, with 17 bases in between. Per the germline V gene, CDR1 is MGHRA and CDR2 is YSYEKL. The CDR3 is CASSLGSAGENEQFF. In DNA form, the CDR3 reads TGCGCCAGCAGCCTCGGATCGGCCGGGGAAAATGAGCAGTTCTTC.

In this sample, this clonotype turned up many times. This chain connects TRBV12-3 or TRBV12-4 to TRBJ1-2; no clear D gene. The CDR3 covers 14 residues. Trimming took off 2 bases at V and 2 bases at J, with 9 bases between the two ends. CDR3 region: CASSLRYINYGYTF. The CDR3 DNA follows: TGTGCCAGCAGTTTAAGGTACATAAACTATGGCTACACCTTC.